Listed here is a single T cell receptor (beta chain). What it binds is not known. Germline-derived CDR1 and CDR2 are LNHDA and SQIVND (reference sequence). The V gene end was trimmed by 5 bases and the J gene end by 5 bases; junction bases not matched to a gene: 15. The CDR3 loop spans 17 amino acids. The naive CD8 fraction comprised CD45RO-negative cells positively selected for CCR7 and excluded terminally differentiated effector memory CD45RA+ cells. The data stem from a study of shared clonotypes between healthy human individuals. Study observations and caveats: Sharing of clonotypes among donors was expected to vary with sequencing depth.

Repertoires were generated with immunoSEQ multiplex PCR, while TCRdb's copy carries only in-frame clones and drops some. In the table there are about 2.2 million clones, 85% to 95% of which are singletons. The sequenced sample was naive CD8+ T cells from PBMCs. The TCR originated in a man between 18 and 29 years old in good health. Some clones in this sample may be carry-over from other donors' samples. V gene TRBV19 combines with J gene TRBJ1-2, with 9 bases that match TRBD1. CDR3 nucleotide sequence: TGTGCCAGTAGTGCCGGGACAGGGAATTGGGAACGGTATGGCTACACCTTC. This translates into CASSAGTGNWERYGYTF.